The present entry profiles one TCR beta chain with its context. Its target is unknown. The sample is drawn from a study of T cell responses to AZD1222 COVID-19 vaccine. Pooled in the analysis were second doses at about 4 or about 12 weeks. Study-level results: Baseline testing showed seropositivity in only six or seven AZD1222 recipients. Possibly, clonal diversity was underestimated; donors were largely white British and included more females. The reported proportion of spike-specific TCRs targeting unmutated variant regions was nearly half.

Looked up from germline, CDR1 is SGHRS and CDR2 is YFSETQ. V lost 0 bases, J lost 0 bases, and 9 bases lay in between. The CDR3 contains 15 residues. Sequencing used immunoSEQ multiplex PCR; TCRdb keeps in-frame clones, though not all of them. The table shows about 130,000 clones, with roughly nine tenths occurring only once. The J gene is TRBJ1-2, the V gene TRBV5-1; D is undetermined. This sequence originates from an adult who received the AZD1222 COVID-19 vaccine. The sequencing used peripheral blood, collected 28 days after the second AZD1222 dose. This CDR3 reads CASSLEYGANYGYTF. The CDR3 nucleotides are TGCGCCAGCAGCTTGGAGTACGGAGCTAACTATGGCTACACCTTC. The whole variable domain, remainder taken from reference TRBV5-1 and TRBJ1-2, is KAGVTQTPRYLIKTRGQQVTLSCSPISGHRSVSWYQQTPGQGLQFLFEYFSETQRNKGNFPGRFSGRQFSNSRSEMNVSTLELGDSALYLCASSLEYGANYGYTFGSGTRLTVV.